A single sample is the source of the 26 T cell receptor beta chains below, sequenced in a study of blood T cell repertoires in COVID-19. Profiled with immunoSEQ multiplex PCR; TCRdb holds only in-frame clones, not every one. The sample contains more than 200,000 clones, about 85% of which appear only once. Sequencing input: peripheral blood. These receptors all stem from a man aged 18-30 years with active or convalescent COVID-19.

The gene calls are TRBV7-6 and TRBJ2-2; D remains unclear. V lost 5 bases and J lost 1, with 11 bases in between. The CDR3 runs to 15 residues. Germline-derived CDR1 and CDR2 are SGHVS and FNYEAQ. CDR3 loop: CASSHPLWNTGELFF. Written as DNA, the CDR3 is TGTGCCAGCAGCCACCCCCTATGGAACACCGGGGAGCTGTTTTTT.

The chain is built from TRBV7-8 and TRBJ1-1; the D gene is possibly TRBD1 (5 bases). Trimming took 5 bases from V and 5 from J, leaving 12 bases between them. This CDR3 region has 13 residues. Germline-derived CDR1 and CDR2 are SGHVS and FQNEAQ. CDR3 coding DNA: TGTGCCAGCAGCCAAAGACAGCCAACTGAAGCTTTCTTT. This codes for CASSQRQPTEAFF.

The chain uses TRBV2 and TRBJ2-1; 7 bases agree with TRBD2. J was trimmed by 12 bases and V by 7 bases; bases with no gene match: 24. CDR1 is SNHLY, CDR2 FYNNEI, per germline. This CDR3 has 17 residues. The CDR3 is CASILEQGTISTHGQFF. CDR3 sequence (DNA): TGTGCCAGCATTCTAGAGCAAGGGACTATATCTACCCACGGGCAGTTCTTC.

This clone has just a few counts. The chain carries TRBV7-9 and TRBJ2-5; 9 nucleotides match TRBD2. The CDR3 covers 16 residues. CDR1 and CDR2 (germline): SEHNR, FQNEAQ (reference sequence). Trimming removed 0 bases from V and 3 bases from J; junction bases left unmatched: 5. CDR3 protein: CASSLAGPSGEETQYF. CDR3 bases: TGTGCCAGCAGCTTAGCTGGTCCTAGCGGGGAAGAGACCCAGTACTTC.

The chain combines TRBV30 with TRBJ2-1; D may be TRBD2 (7 bases). The CDR3 covers 14 residues. Trimming pared 4 bases from V and 6 bases from J, leaving 16 bases between. Germline V gene lookup returns CDR1 GTSNPN and CDR2 SVGIG (reference sequence). CDR3 sequence reads: CAWTRGGASNEQFF. CDR3 DNA sequence: TGTGCCTGGACCCGTGGGGGGGCTAGCAATGAGCAGTTCTTC.

The rearrangement links TRBV19 to TRBJ1-3; D is possibly TRBD1 (6 bases). The CDR3 runs to 17 residues. Germline loops: CDR1 LNHDA, CDR2 SQIVND (reference sequence). V shed 1 base and J shed 0 bases, with 13 bases lying between them. The CDR3 coding sequence is TGTGCCAGTAGTATAGGTGTCTGGGACACCTCTGGAAACACCATATATTTT. Its protein product is CASSIGVWDTSGNTIYF.

The V and J genes are TRBV13 and TRBJ2-7, with 10 positions matching TRBD1. The V gene's germline CDR1 is PRHDT and CDR2 FYEKMQ (reference sequence). V lost 0 bases to trimming and J lost 0 bases; unmatched junction nucleotides: 5. The CDR3 totals 17 residues. CDR3 sequence reads: CASSLGRGTGVSYEQYF. In DNA, the CDR3 is TGTGCCAGCAGCTTAGGCCGGGGGACAGGGGTCTCCTACGAGCAGTACTTC.

The genes are TRBV7-2 and TRBJ1-4; a possible D gene is TRBD1 (5 bases). Trimming removed 1 base at V and 6 bases at J, with 12 bases between. In germline, CDR1 is SGHTA, CDR2 FQGNSA. CDR3 length equals 15 residues. The CDR3 reads CASSLDPREDEKLFF. The DNA for the CDR3 is TGTGCCAGCAGCTTAGATCCCAGGGAGGATGAAAAACTGTTTTTT.

J is TRBJ2-7 and V is TRBV28; 14 nucleotides agree with TRBD2. V was pared by 5 bases and J by 0 bases, with 6 bases of the junction left unmatched. This CDR3 is built from 17 residues. Per the germline V gene, CDR1 is MDHEN and CDR2 is SYDVKM. The DNA for the CDR3 is TGTGCCAGCAGTGGACTAGCGGGAGGTCGAAGCTCCTACGAGCAGTACTTC. Its translation is CASSGLAGGRSSYEQYF.

The CDR3 DNA sequence: TGTGCCACCAGCACCCCCGTGAACGGGAACACTGAAGCTTTCTTT. Translated, it gives CATSTPVNGNTEAFF. This chain joins TRBV15 and TRBJ1-1; D remains ambiguous. CDR1 is LNHNV, CDR2 YYDKDF, per germline (reference sequence). This CDR3 region has 15 residues. The germline V and J ends were trimmed by 4 bases and 1 base, with 13 bases remaining between them.

The V and J genes are TRBV5-5 and TRBJ1-5; no clear D gene. This CDR3 comprises 13 residues. From germline, CDR1 is SGHKS and CDR2 YYEKEE (reference sequence). The V and J ends lost 7 bases and 0 bases respectively, with 8 bases between them. CDR3 coding DNA: TGTGCCAGCGGACTAAATAGCAATCAGCCCCAGCATTTT. It is translated as CASGLNSNQPQHF.

In its sample, this clone was seen once. The rearrangement links TRBV29-1 to TRBJ2-3; 8 bases match TRBD2. The germline gives CDR1 SQVTM, CDR2 ANQGSEA. This CDR3 has 14 amino acids. This chain's CDR3 is CSDWGGGRSDTQYF. As DNA, the CDR3 is TGCAGTGATTGGGGCGGGGGGCGGTCCGATACGCAGTATTTT.

The chain combines TRBV5-4 with TRBJ2-7; perhaps TRBD1 as D (5 bases). This CDR3 spans 14 amino acids. CDR1 is SGHNT and CDR2 is YYREEE in the germline V gene (reference sequence). The V end lost 4 bases, the J end lost 0 bases, and 11 bases lay between the germline ends. The CDR3 spells CASSPVDSSYEQYF. The CDR3 nucleotides are TGTGCCAGCAGCCCGGTCGACAGCTCCTACGAGCAGTACTTC.

This chain uses TRBV9 with TRBJ2-5; 8 bases line up with TRBD2. CDR1 is SGDLS and CDR2 is YYNGEE in the germline V gene. The CDR3 is 17 amino acids. V gave up 4 bases and J gave up 4 bases; unmatched junction bases: 15. CDR3 DNA sequence: TGTGCCAGCAGCCCCCAAAGGGGCCCCGGGAGGGGAGAGACCCAGTACTTC. This codes for CASSPQRGPGRGETQYF.

V usage is TRBV6-4 and J usage is TRBJ2-1; 7 positions match TRBD1. Looked up from germline, CDR1 is MRHNA and CDR2 is SNTAGT. The CDR3 has 14 residues. V was clipped by 4 bases and J by 8 bases; unmatched bases: 8. Here the CDR3 reads CASSVEQGIHEQFF. The CDR3 DNA reads TGTGCCAGCAGTGTGGAACAGGGGATCCATGAGCAGTTCTTC.

V is TRBV27 and J is TRBJ1-1, with D possibly matching TRBD1 (5 bases). The CDR3 consists of 13 residues. Trimming stripped 3 bases from V and 6 bases from J, with 11 bases between. The germline gives CDR1 MNHEY, CDR2 SMNVEV (reference sequence). The CDR3 sequence: CASSFFQGSEAFF. In nucleotides, the CDR3 is TGTGCCAGCAGTTTCTTCCAGGGTTCTGAAGCTTTCTTT.

The chain has TRBV9 and TRBJ2-1, with 7 bases that match TRBD2. Germline CDR1 SGDLS, CDR2 YYNGEE. The CDR3 is made up of 15 amino acids. V lost 0 bases to trimming and J lost 8 bases; unmatched junction nucleotides: 8. The CDR3 nucleotides are TGTGCCAGCAGCGTAGCGGAACTAGCGCAGGATGAGCAGTTCTTC. This translates into CASSVAELAQDEQFF.

This clone was observed a few times. This chain uses TRBV29-1 with TRBJ1-2, with a weak D call TRBD1 (6 bases). CDR3 length: 13 residues. V was pared by 6 bases and J by 6 bases, with 17 bases between. Germline V lookup: CDR1 SQVTM, CDR2 ANQGSEA. The CDR3 coding sequence is TGCAGCGTCGGGATCCCGACAGGTGATGGCTACACCTTC. Residues: CSVGIPTGDGYTF.

This clone came up a few times. This chain connects TRBV5-1 to TRBJ1-5, with a possible D match to TRBD1 (6 bases). The CDR3 spans 17 residues. The V end lost 2 bases, the J end lost 2 bases, and 17 bases lay between the germline ends. Looked up from germline, CDR1 is SGHRS and CDR2 is YFSETQ. The CDR3 region has the DNA TGCGCCAGCAGCTTATCTGCGTGGGGGGGCGGCAATCAGCCCCAGCATTTT. Its protein is CASSLSAWGGGNQPQHF.

CDR3 in amino acids: CASSVEGGGAGETQYF. The DNA of the CDR3 is TGTGCCAGCAGCGTAGAGGGCGGGGGGGCCGGAGAGACCCAGTACTTC. The chain has TRBV9 and TRBJ2-5; 9 positions match TRBD2. V was clipped by 0 bases and J by 4 bases; unmatched bases: 7. Germline CDR1 is SGDLS and CDR2 is YYNGEE. This CDR3 spans 16 amino acids.

The chain employs TRBV9 and TRBJ1-1; D unresolved. Looked up from germline, CDR1 is SGDLS and CDR2 is YYNGEE. The germline V and J ends were trimmed by 2 bases and 4 bases, with 12 bases remaining between them. The CDR3 is made up of 14 amino acids. CDR3 protein: CASSVRLGGTEAFF. The CDR3, as DNA: TGTGCCAGCAGCGTTCGACTGGGAGGCACTGAAGCTTTCTTT.

V gene TRBV4-3 combines with J gene TRBJ1-2; no firm D call. The CDR3 consists of 14 residues. V lost 1 base, J lost 8 bases, and 14 bases lay in between. The germline V gene has CDR1 LGHNA and CDR2 YSLEER. CDR3: CASSQVGWAGGYTF. CDR3 nucleotide sequence: TGCGCCAGCAGCCAAGTAGGTTGGGCTGGAGGCTACACCTTC.

This rearrangement joins TRBV24-1 to TRBJ2-7; 8 bases fit TRBD1. V shed 9 bases, J shed 5 bases, and the junction held 11 bases outside the gene matches. The germline V gene encodes CDR1 KGHDR and CDR2 SFDVKD. This CDR3 region has 14 residues. CDR3 in amino acids: CATGGQGESDEQYF. CDR3 coding DNA: TGTGCCACCGGAGGACAGGGCGAAAGCGACGAGCAGTACTTC.

This sequence joins TRBV24-1 and TRBJ2-2; 9 nucleotides match TRBD1. V trimming: 7 bases; J trimming: 6 bases; junction bases outside the gene matches: 2. CDR1 KGHDR and CDR2 SFDVKD come from the germline V gene. This CDR3 has 13 amino acids. CDR3 nucleotides: TGTGCCACCAGACAGGGGGCCTCCGGGGAGCTGTTTTTT. Translation: CATRQGASGELFF.

The chain is built from TRBV7-8 and TRBJ2-7; TRBD2 is a possible D gene (6 bases). V was cut by 3 bases and J by 5 bases, with 14 bases left in between. CDR3 length equals 14 residues. Germline values: CDR1 SGHVS, CDR2 FQNEAQ. The CDR3 reads CASSFSITGDEQYF. CDR3 coding DNA: TGTGCCAGCAGCTTTTCCATCACGGGGGACGAGCAGTACTTC.

The chain uses TRBV18 and TRBJ2-3, with TRBD1 identical over 7 bases. The CDR3 contains 17 residues. Germline values: CDR1 KGHSH, CDR2 LQKENI. Unmatched junction bases numbered 17, after V lost 3 bases and J lost 8 bases. In nucleotides, the CDR3 is TGTGCCAGCTCACCCTACAGGGGCTCCAGCGGAGGAGGTACGCAGTATTTT. Protein sequence: CASSPYRGSSGGGTQYF.